The clone carrying this TCR beta chain showed up just once. The CDR3 runs to 14 residues. Germline lookup yields CDR1 SGHDT and CDR2 YYEEEE. V lost 3 bases to trimming and J lost 7 bases, with 16 bases between them. The authors reverse transcribed roughly 0.5 to 1 ug RNA with random hexamers. One entry per CDR3 protein results from TCRdb running MiXCR on the immunoSEQ multiplex PCR reads. The sample includes some 180,000 distinct CDR3 sequences, less than 95% of them seen just once. This record comes from a study of CD8 T cells in Susac syndrome. The sequencing input was CD4+ T cells from PBMCs. The V and J genes are TRBV5-6 and TRBJ2-5, with D possibly being TRBD1 or TRBD2 (5 bases each). The TCR comes from a human donor in good health. The CDR3 region has the DNA TGTGCCAGCAGCTCGACAGCGACGGGGTGGACCCAGTACTTC. Amino acid sequence: CASSSTATGWTQYF.